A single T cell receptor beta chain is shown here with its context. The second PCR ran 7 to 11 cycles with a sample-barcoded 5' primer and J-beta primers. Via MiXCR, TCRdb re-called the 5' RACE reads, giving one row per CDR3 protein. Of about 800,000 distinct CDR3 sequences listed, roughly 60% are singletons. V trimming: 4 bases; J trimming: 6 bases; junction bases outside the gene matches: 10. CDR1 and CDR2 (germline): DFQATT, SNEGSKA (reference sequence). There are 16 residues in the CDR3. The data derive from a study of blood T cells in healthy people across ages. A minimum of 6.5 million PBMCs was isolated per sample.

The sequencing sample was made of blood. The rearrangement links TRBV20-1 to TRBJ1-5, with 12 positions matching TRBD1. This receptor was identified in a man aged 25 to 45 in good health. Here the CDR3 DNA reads TGCAGTGCTATTGGGGGACAGGGGGCGGGCAGTCAGCCCCAGCATTTT. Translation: CSAIGGQGAGSQPQHF.